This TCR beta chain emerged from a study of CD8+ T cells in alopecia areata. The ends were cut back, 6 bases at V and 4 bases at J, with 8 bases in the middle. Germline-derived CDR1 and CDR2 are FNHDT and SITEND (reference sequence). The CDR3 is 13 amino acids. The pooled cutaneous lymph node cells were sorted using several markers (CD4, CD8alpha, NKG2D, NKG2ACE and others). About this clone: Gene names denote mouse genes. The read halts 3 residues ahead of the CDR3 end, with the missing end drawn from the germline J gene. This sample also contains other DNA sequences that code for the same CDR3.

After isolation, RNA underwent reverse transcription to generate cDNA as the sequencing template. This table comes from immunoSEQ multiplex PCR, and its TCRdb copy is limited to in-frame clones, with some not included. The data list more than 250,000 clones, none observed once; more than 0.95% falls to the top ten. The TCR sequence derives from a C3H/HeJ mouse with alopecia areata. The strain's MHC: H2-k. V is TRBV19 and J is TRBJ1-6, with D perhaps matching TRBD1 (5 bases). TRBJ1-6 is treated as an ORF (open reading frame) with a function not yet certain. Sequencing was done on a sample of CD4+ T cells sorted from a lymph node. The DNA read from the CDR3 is TGTGCCAGCACCGACAGATATAATTCGCCC. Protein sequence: CASTDRYNSP. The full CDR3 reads CASTDRYNSPLYF.